Below are 18 T cell receptor beta chains sequenced from a single sample in a study of T cell responses to AZD1222 COVID-19 vaccine. The method was immunoSEQ multiplex PCR; TCRdb's version includes in-frame clones alone and lacks a portion of them. The sample records about 82,000 clones, roughly 87% being singletons. The sample here was peripheral blood, taken 28 days after the second AZD1222 dose. These receptors all come from an adult who received the AZD1222 COVID-19 vaccine.

This chain links TRBV4-3 with TRBJ1-4; TRBD1 might be the D (5 bases). This CDR3 region has 19 residues. Germline lookup yields CDR1 LGHNA and CDR2 YSLEER. V lost 2 bases, J lost 0 bases, and 19 bases lay in between. CDR3 in DNA: TGCGCCAGCAGCCAATCCCCCAGGGCCCAGAAACCAACTAATGAAAAACTGTTTTTT. Translation gives CASSQSPRAQKPTNEKLFF.

The genes are TRBV30 and TRBJ1-2; D possibly corresponds to TRBD1 (5 bases). CDR3 length: 17 amino acids. Trimming cost V 3 bases and J 3 bases, with 23 bases left between them. CDR1 and CDR2 from the germline V gene are GTSNPN and SVGIG (reference sequence). CDR3 coding DNA: TGTGCCTGGAGGGCCCCTTTGACAAGGGGCGGTTACTATGGCTACACCTTC. It specifies CAWRAPLTRGGYYGYTF.

This chain joins TRBV14 and TRBJ2-1; 10 bases fit TRBD2. After removal of 3 bases from V and 0 bases from J, the junction contained 5 bases not matched to a gene. Germline CDR1 SGHDN, CDR2 FVKESK. This CDR3 region has 17 residues. Here the CDR3 reads CASSHLAGARSYNEQFF. CDR3 DNA: TGTGCCAGCAGCCATCTAGCGGGGGCCCGCTCCTACAATGAGCAGTTCTTC.

CDR3 in amino acids: CAISDQFYGYTF. As DNA, the CDR3 is TGTGCCATCAGTGACCAGTTCTATGGCTACACCTTC. The chain combines TRBV10-3 with TRBJ1-2; no clear D gene. Trimming left V 3 bases short and J 4 bases short, with 6 bases between. The CDR3 runs to 12 residues. Germline V gene data show CDR1 as ENHRY and CDR2 as SYGVKD.

This chain links TRBV7-2 with TRBJ1-2, with D possibly matching TRBD1 (5 bases). Germline V gene lookup returns CDR1 SGHTA and CDR2 FQGNSA. The CDR3 loop spans 16 amino acids. Trimming took off 1 base at V and 0 bases at J, with 12 bases between the two ends. CDR3 bases: TGTGCCAGCAGCTTAGGGGGCCTGGTCTCTAACTATGGCTACACCTTC. Translated: CASSLGGLVSNYGYTF.

The J gene is TRBJ2-1, the V gene TRBV4-2; 11 nucleotides line up with TRBD2. With V trimmed by 0 bases and J by 4 bases, 5 bases remained unmatched. This CDR3 has 17 residues. Per the germline V gene, CDR1 is LGHNA and CDR2 is YNFKEQ. The CDR3 is CASSQDRASGGYNEQFF. CDR3 nucleotide sequence: TGTGCCAGCAGCCAAGATCGGGCTAGCGGGGGGTACAATGAGCAGTTCTTC.

The V call is TRBV6-5, the J call TRBJ2-5, with 8 positions matching TRBD1. V was clipped by 6 bases and J by 2 bases; unmatched bases: 8. This CDR3 is 15 amino acids long. Germline V gene data show CDR1 as MNHEY and CDR2 as SVGAGI. The CDR3 DNA follows: TGTGCCAGCAGGGTGACAGGGGCAGGGCAAGAGACCCAGTACTTC. Translating gives CASRVTGAGQETQYF.

V usage is TRBV7-3 and J usage is TRBJ2-1; D remains ambiguous. CDR1 is SGHTA and CDR2 is FQGTGA in the germline V gene. This CDR3 is 15 amino acids long. Trimming shortened V by 2 bases and J by 7 bases, and 15 bases separated the two germline ends. The CDR3 protein is CASSLWQDSDNEQFF. CDR3 nucleotide sequence: TGTGCCAGCAGCTTATGGCAAGACTCGGATAATGAGCAGTTCTTC.

V and J are TRBV2 and TRBJ2-7, with TRBD2 identical over 14 bases. The length of the CDR3 is 16 residues. Trimming removed 4 bases from V and 1 base from J; junction bases left unmatched: 3. Per the germline V gene, CDR1 is SNHLY and CDR2 is FYNNEI. CDR3 loop: CASSGGLAGVSYEQYF. As DNA, the CDR3 is TGTGCCAGCAGTGGGGGACTAGCGGGGGTATCCTACGAGCAGTACTTC.

This rearrangement joins TRBV6-4 to TRBJ2-7; a possible D gene is TRBD1 (8 bases). Germline V lookup: CDR1 MRHNA, CDR2 SNTAGT. This CDR3 has 15 residues. Trimming took off 6 bases at V and 6 bases at J, with 21 bases between the two ends. CDR3 amino acids: CASSLGGTGSPEQYF. The CDR3 DNA sequence: TGTGCCAGCAGCCTCGGGGGGACAGGAAGTCCCGAGCAGTACTTC.

This clone has just one count. The J gene is TRBJ2-2, the V gene TRBV24-1; 7 bases map to TRBD2. The germline V gene has CDR1 KGHDR and CDR2 SFDVKD. Trimming cost V 2 bases and J 7 bases; bases outside gene matches: 6. This CDR3 spans 15 amino acids. CDR3 amino acids: CATSDSAGVHGELFF. The CDR3 DNA is TGTGCCACCAGTGATTCTGCGGGGGTACACGGGGAGCTGTTTTTT.

This chain uses TRBV5-6 with TRBJ2-6; TRBD1 matches at 12 bases. CDR1 is SGHDT and CDR2 is YYEEEE in the germline V gene. The CDR3 runs 18 residues. After removal of 4 bases from V and 3 bases from J, the junction contained 8 bases not matched to a gene. DNA of the CDR3: TGTGCCAGCAGCCCCCCGGGACAGGGGGCGCATGGGGCCAACGTCCTGACTTTC. Translation: CASSPPGQGAHGANVLTF.

The genes are TRBV29-1 and TRBJ2-7; D gene unclear. Germline assignment: CDR1 SQVTM and CDR2 ANQGSEA. The CDR3 contains 10 residues. Trimming stripped 5 bases from V and 7 bases from J, with 9 bases between. Here the CDR3 DNA reads TGCAGCGTTAAGGTCGGGGAGCAGTACTTC. Its translation is CSVKVGEQYF.

The rearrangement uses TRBV7-2 and TRBJ1-3; 8 positions match TRBD1. V dropped 0 bases and J dropped 2; count of bases not matched to a gene: 6. The CDR3 extends over 17 amino acids. Germline V gene lookup returns CDR1 SGHTA and CDR2 FQGNSA. DNA for the CDR3: TGTGCCAGCAGCTTAGCTCGCACGGACAGGGCTGGAAACACCATATATTTT. It codes for CASSLARTDRAGNTIYF.

The V call is TRBV4-1, the J call TRBJ1-2, with TRBD1 identical over 8 bases. The length of the CDR3 is 15 residues. Germline V lookup: CDR1 MGHRA, CDR2 YSYEKL. J was trimmed by 1 base and V by 2 bases; bases with no gene match: 3. This chain's CDR3 is CASSQTGGDNYGYTF. The DNA of the CDR3 is TGCGCCAGCAGCCAAACAGGGGGGGATAACTATGGCTACACCTTC.

The genes are TRBV6-1 and TRBJ1-5; D gene unclear. Trimming cost V 1 base and J 11 bases, with 15 bases left between them. The CDR3 spans 14 residues. The V gene's germline CDR1 is MNHNS and CDR2 SASEGT. The CDR3 coding sequence is TGTGCCAGCAGTGAAGGACCTTTGTCCGGTGCCCAGCATTTT. Translation gives CASSEGPLSGAQHF.

V is TRBV9 and J is TRBJ2-2; 10 bases align to TRBD1. The CDR3 is made up of 14 amino acids. Per the germline V gene, CDR1 is SGDLS and CDR2 is YYNGEE. V dropped 4 bases and J dropped 9; count of bases not matched to a gene: 6. The chain's CDR3 is CASSLRQGARELFF. Here the CDR3 DNA reads TGTGCCAGCAGCCTTAGACAGGGGGCTAGGGAGCTGTTTTTT. The full variable domain, with the rest looked up from reference TRBV9 and TRBJ2-2, is DSGVTQTPKHLITATGQRVTLRCSPRSGDLSVYWYQQSLDQGLQFLIQYYNGEERAKGNILERFSAQQFPDLHSELNLSSLELGDSALYFCASSLRQGARELFFGEGSRLTVL.

The chain joins TRBV12-3 or TRBV12-4 to TRBJ2-1; D is uncertain. Trimming cost V 2 bases and J 5 bases, with 4 bases left between them. The CDR3 is 12 residues long. CDR3 in amino acids: CASSLIHNEQFF. The CDR3 DNA reads TGTGCCAGCAGTTTAATCCACAATGAGCAGTTCTTC.